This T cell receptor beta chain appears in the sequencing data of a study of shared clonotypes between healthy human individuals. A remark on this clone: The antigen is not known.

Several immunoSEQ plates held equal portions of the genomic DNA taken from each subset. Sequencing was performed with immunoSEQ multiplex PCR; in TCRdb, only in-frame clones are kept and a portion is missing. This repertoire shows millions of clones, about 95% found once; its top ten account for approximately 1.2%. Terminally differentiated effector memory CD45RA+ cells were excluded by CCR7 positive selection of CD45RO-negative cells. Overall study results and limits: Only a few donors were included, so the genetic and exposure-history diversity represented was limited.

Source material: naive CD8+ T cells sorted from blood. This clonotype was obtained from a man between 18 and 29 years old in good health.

The CDR3 nucleotides read TGCGCCAGCAGCCAATGGGGGGACAGGGGAGGGACTGAAGCTTTCTTT. Translating it yields CASSQWGDRGGTEAFF. The V call is TRBV4-3, the J call TRBJ1-1; 10 bases are shared with TRBD1. Germline CDR1 LGHNA, CDR2 YSLEER. With V trimmed by 2 bases and J by 5 bases, 8 bases remained unmatched. The CDR3 covers 16 residues.